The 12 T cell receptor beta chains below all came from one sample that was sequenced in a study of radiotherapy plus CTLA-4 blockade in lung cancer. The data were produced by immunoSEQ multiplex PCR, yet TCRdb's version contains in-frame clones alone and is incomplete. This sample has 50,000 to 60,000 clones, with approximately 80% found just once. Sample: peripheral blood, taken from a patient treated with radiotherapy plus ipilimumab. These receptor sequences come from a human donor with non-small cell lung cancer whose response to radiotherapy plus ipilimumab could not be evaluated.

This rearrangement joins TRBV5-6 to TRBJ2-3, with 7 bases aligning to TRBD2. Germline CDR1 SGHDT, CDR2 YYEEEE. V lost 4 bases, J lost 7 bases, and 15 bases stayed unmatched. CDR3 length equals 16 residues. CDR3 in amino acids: CASSTRGVENRYTQYF. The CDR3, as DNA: TGTGCCAGCAGCACCCGGGGGGTCGAAAATAGGTATACGCAGTATTTT.

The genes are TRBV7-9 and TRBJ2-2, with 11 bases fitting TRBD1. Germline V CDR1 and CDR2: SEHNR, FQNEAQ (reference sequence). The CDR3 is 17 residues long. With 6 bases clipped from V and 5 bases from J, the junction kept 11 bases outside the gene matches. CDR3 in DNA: TGTGCCAGCAGACCATACCCGGGACAGGGGGTAACCGGGGAGCTGTTTTTT. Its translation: CASRPYPGQGVTGELFF.

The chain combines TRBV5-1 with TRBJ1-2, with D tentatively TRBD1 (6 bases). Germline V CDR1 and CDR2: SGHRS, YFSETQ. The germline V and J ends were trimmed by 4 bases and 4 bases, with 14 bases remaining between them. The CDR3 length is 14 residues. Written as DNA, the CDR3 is TGCGCCAGCAGCCCCTTGGGGGCCCGCTATGGCTACACCTTC. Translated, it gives CASSPLGARYGYTF.

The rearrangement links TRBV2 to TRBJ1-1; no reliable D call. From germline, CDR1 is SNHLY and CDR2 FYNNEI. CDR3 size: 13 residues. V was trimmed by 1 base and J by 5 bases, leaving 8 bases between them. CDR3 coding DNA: TGTGCCAGCAGTGAAGGAGGATGGACTGAAGCTTTCTTT. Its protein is CASSEGGWTEAFF.

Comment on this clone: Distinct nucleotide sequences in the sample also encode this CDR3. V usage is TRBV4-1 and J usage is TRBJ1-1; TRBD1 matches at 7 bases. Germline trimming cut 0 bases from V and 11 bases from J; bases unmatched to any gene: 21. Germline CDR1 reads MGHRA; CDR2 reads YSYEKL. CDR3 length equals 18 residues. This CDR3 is CASSQDRNRGGLPTNAFF. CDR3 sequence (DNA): TGCGCCAGCAGCCAAGATAGGAACAGGGGCGGATTACCTACCAATGCTTTCTTT.

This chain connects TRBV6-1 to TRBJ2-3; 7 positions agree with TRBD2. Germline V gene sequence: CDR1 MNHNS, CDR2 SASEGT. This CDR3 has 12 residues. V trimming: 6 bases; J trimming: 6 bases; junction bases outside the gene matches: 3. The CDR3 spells CASRVGGDTQYF. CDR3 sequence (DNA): TGTGCCAGCAGGGTGGGGGGGGATACGCAGTATTTT.

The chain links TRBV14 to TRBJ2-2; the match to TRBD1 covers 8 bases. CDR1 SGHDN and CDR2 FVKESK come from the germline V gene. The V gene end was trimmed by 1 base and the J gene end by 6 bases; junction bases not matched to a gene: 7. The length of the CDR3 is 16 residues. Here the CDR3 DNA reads TGTGCCAGCAGCCAAGTCCTACCAGGGGGCTCCGGGGAGCTGTTTTTT. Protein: CASSQVLPGGSGELFF.

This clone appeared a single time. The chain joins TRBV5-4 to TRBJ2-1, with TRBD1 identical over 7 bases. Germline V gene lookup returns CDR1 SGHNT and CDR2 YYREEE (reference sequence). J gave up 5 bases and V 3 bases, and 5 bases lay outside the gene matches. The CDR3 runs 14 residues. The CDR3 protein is CASSWGTANNEQFF. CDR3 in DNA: TGTGCCAGCAGCTGGGGGACAGCTAACAATGAGCAGTTCTTC. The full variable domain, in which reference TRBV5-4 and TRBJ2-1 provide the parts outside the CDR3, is ETGVTQSPTHLIKTRGQQVTLRCSSQSGHNTVSWYQQALGQGPQFIFQYYREEENGRGNFPPRFSGLQFPNYSSELNVNALELDDSALYLCASSWGTANNEQFFGPGTRLTVL.

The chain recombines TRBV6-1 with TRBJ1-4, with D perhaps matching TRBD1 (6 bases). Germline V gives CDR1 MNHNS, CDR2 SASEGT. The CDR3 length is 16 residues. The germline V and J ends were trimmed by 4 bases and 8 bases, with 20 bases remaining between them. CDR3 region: CASSGARDTPREKLFF. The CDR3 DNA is TGTGCCAGCAGTGGGGCTAGGGACACCCCGAGGGAAAAACTGTTTTTT.

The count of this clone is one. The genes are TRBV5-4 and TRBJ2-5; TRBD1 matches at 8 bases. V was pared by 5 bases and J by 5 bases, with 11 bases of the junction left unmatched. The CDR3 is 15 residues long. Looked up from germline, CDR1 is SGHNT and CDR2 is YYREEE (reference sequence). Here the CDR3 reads CASSPGTGYAETQYF. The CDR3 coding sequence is TGTGCCAGCAGTCCCGGGACAGGTTATGCGGAGACCCAGTACTTC.

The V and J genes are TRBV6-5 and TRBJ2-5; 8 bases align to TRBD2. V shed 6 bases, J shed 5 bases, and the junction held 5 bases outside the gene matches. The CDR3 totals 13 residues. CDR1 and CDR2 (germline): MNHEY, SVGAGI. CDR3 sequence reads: CASSRLARETQYF. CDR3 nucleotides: TGTGCCAGCAGCCGACTAGCGCGGGAGACCCAGTACTTC.

The CDR3 sequence is CASSPGATGEETQYF. The CDR3 nucleotides are TGCGCCAGCAGCCCGGGAGCGACAGGGGAAGAGACCCAGTACTTC. V is TRBV5-1 and J is TRBJ2-5; 8 positions agree with TRBD1. J gave up 3 bases and V 4 bases, and 8 bases lay outside the gene matches. The germline V gene encodes CDR1 SGHRS and CDR2 YFSETQ. This CDR3 is built from 15 residues.